This passage covers 17 T cell receptor beta chains from one sample sequenced in a study of blood T cell repertoires in COVID-19. Generated by immunoSEQ multiplex PCR, the TCRdb table keeps only in-frame clones and is missing some. Counted here are around 170,000 clones, around 86% occurring once; the ten biggest clones make up approximately 6.1%. The sequenced material came from peripheral blood. The receptor source for this set is a woman between 40 and 55 years old with acute or convalescent COVID-19.

This CDR3 is CASSAGRHPPLHF. CDR3 DNA: TGTGCCAGCAGTGCGGGGAGGCATCCACCCCTCCACTTT. The chain uses TRBV2 and TRBJ1-6; D is uncertain. CDR1 and CDR2 from the germline V gene are SNHLY and FYNNEI. The CDR3 consists of 13 residues. Trimming stripped 4 bases from V and 11 bases from J, with 12 bases between.

This clone occurred once. V is TRBV11-3 and J is TRBJ2-1, with D perhaps matching TRBD2 (6 bases). V lost 3 bases to trimming and J lost 2 bases, with 14 bases between them. The CDR3 covers 16 residues. CDR1 is SGHNT, CDR2 YENEEA, per germline. In nucleotides, the CDR3 is TGTGCCAGCAGCTTCTCGGGACTTAGACCCTACAATGAGCAGTTCTTC. Protein: CASSFSGLRPYNEQFF. The full variable domain, completed using reference TRBV11-3 and TRBJ2-1, is EAGVVQSPRYKIIEKKQPVAFWCNPISGHNTLYWYLQNLGQGPELLIRYENEEAVDDSQLPKDRFSAERLKGVDSTLKIQPAELGDSAVYLCASSFSGLRPYNEQFFGPGTRLTVL.

This chain links TRBV7-6 with TRBJ1-1; D may be TRBD1 (6 bases). Germline CDR1 reads SGHVS; CDR2 reads FNYEAQ. V was trimmed by 4 bases and J by 8 bases, leaving 20 bases between them. CDR3 length: 15 residues. As DNA, the CDR3 is TGTGCCAGCAGCTCCCCCGAAAGGGGGACACAAGAAGCTTTCTTT. This translates into CASSSPERGTQEAFF.

V is TRBV10-3 and J is TRBJ1-5, with a possible D match to TRBD1 (6 bases). Germline CDR1 ENHRY, CDR2 SYGVKD. V was cut by 9 bases and J by 0 bases, with 9 bases left in between. The CDR3 totals 13 residues. As DNA, the CDR3 is TGTGCCATAAACAGGGATAGCAATCAGCCCCAGCATTTT. Its protein is CAINRDSNQPQHF.

The V and J genes are TRBV27 and TRBJ2-3; D not resolved. The CDR3 has 13 amino acids. V was trimmed by 3 bases and J by 5 bases, leaving 9 bases between them. In germline, CDR1 is MNHEY, CDR2 SMNVEV (reference sequence). CDR3 in amino acids: CASSFFSGDTQYF. In nucleotides, the CDR3 is TGTGCCAGCAGTTTTTTCTCGGGAGATACGCAGTATTTT.

In this sample, this clone turned up a few times. V and J are TRBV6-6 and TRBJ2-7; 9 bases match TRBD1. Trimming removed 2 bases from V and 4 bases from J; junction bases left unmatched: 3. The germline CDR1 and CDR2 sequences are MNHNY and SVGAGI (reference sequence). The CDR3 has 14 residues. This CDR3 reads CASSYNRGPYEQYF. The CDR3 DNA reads as TGTGCCAGCAGTTACAACAGGGGGCCGTACGAGCAGTACTTC.

The rearrangement links TRBV7-9 to TRBJ1-1, with TRBD1 identical over 8 bases. The CDR3 is 14 residues long. Germline V gene data show CDR1 as SEHNR and CDR2 as FQNEAQ (reference sequence). The V and J ends lost 4 bases and 11 bases, in that order; junction bases with no gene match: 12. In DNA, the CDR3 is TGTGCCAGCAGCTCTCCGGACAGGGTGTCGAAGGCTTTCTTT. This encodes CASSSPDRVSKAFF.

V and J are TRBV27 and TRBJ2-1; possibly TRBD2 for D (7 bases). The CDR3 runs to 15 residues. The ends were cut back, 1 base at V and 5 bases at J, with 12 bases in the middle. From germline, CDR1 is MNHEY and CDR2 SMNVEV (reference sequence). CDR3 region: CASSLWGGPNNEQFF. Written as DNA, the CDR3 is TGTGCCAGCAGTTTATGGGGGGGGCCAAACAATGAGCAGTTCTTC.

V is TRBV4-1 and J is TRBJ2-2, with D tentatively TRBD2 (5 bases). CDR1 and CDR2 (germline): MGHRA, YSYEKL. There are 15 residues in the CDR3. The V gene lost 4 bases and the J gene lost 8 bases, with 17 bases spanning the gap. The CDR3 loop is CASSLTDTSGGELFF. The CDR3 DNA reads TGCGCCAGCAGCCTAACCGACACCTCGGGAGGGGAGCTGTTTTTT.

The CDR3 region has the DNA TGTGCCGCTGGGGGTCTAGCGGGACCCACAGATACGCAGTATTTT. Translation: CAAGGLAGPTDTQYF. The chain employs TRBV27 and TRBJ2-3, with 9 positions matching TRBD2. The germline V gene has CDR1 MNHEY and CDR2 SMNVEV (reference sequence). Germline trimming cut 11 bases from V and 2 bases from J; bases unmatched to any gene: 11. The length of the CDR3 is 15 residues.

This clone turned up a few times. The V call is TRBV5-1, the J call TRBJ2-1; 9 bases match TRBD2. Germline V gene data show CDR1 as SGHRS and CDR2 as YFSETQ. This CDR3 spans 15 amino acids. The ends lost 2 bases at V and 9 bases at J; junction bases unmatched: 9. The CDR3 coding sequence is TGCGCCAGCAGCTTATTTAGCGGGAGTCAGGGTGAGCAGTTCTTC. Its protein product is CASSLFSGSQGEQFF.

The chain joins TRBV2 to TRBJ1-5; possible D gene TRBD1, 5 bases. Germline V CDR1 and CDR2: SNHLY, FYNNEI. The CDR3 is 13 amino acids. CDR3 coding DNA: TGTGCGGCAGCTCTGGGGGAGGATCAGCCCCAGCATTTT. Protein product: CAAALGEDQPQHF. The variable domain in full, with the rest retrieved from reference TRBV2 and TRBJ1-5, is EPEVTQTPSHQVTQMGQEVILRCVPISNHLYFYWYRQILGQKVEFLVSFYNNEISEKSEIFDDQFSVERPDGSNFTLKIRSTKLEDSAMYFCAAALGEDQPQHFGDGTRLSIL.

The table lists this clone with a count of one. The rearrangement joins TRBV5-1 to TRBJ2-7; 7 nucleotides line up with TRBD2. The V and J ends lost 0 bases and 2 bases, in that order; junction bases with no gene match: 11. Germline assignment: CDR1 SGHRS and CDR2 YFSETQ. The CDR3 sequence is 17 residues long. The chain's CDR3 is CASSLGTAGRLTYEQYF. CDR3 sequence (DNA): TGCGCCAGCAGCTTGGGTACAGCGGGGCGCCTCACCTACGAGCAGTACTTC.

This rearrangement joins TRBV30 to TRBJ1-1; 7 nucleotides line up with TRBD1. Germline V gene lookup returns CDR1 GTSNPN and CDR2 SVGIG (reference sequence). Unmatched junction bases numbered 6, after V lost 7 bases and J lost 4 bases. This CDR3 is 12 amino acids long. The CDR3 DNA is TGTGCCTCGACAGGGTGGGGCACTGAAGCTTTCTTT. Translation: CASTGWGTEAFF.

About this clone itself: A junction boundary mismatches the germline segment, possibly from a read error. CDR3 sequence: CARSLAGTGGETQYF. CDR3 DNA sequence: TGCGCCCGCAGCTTGGCCGGGACAGGGGGGGAGACCCAGTACTTC. The chain recombines TRBV5-1 with TRBJ2-5; 11 positions match TRBD1. The CDR3 sequence is 15 residues long. The V gene's germline CDR1 is SGHRS and CDR2 YFSETQ.

The chain employs TRBV7-2 and TRBJ2-7; perhaps TRBD2 as D (6 bases). Germline CDR1 SGHTA, CDR2 FQGNSA. This CDR3 region has 13 residues. V gave up 4 bases and J gave up 4 bases, with 11 bases separating them. The CDR3 sequence is CASSSTSRYEQYF. CDR3 nucleotide sequence: TGTGCCAGCAGCTCGACTAGTCGGTACGAGCAGTACTTC.

This clone was recorded only once. This chain links TRBV7-2 with TRBJ2-7; D is perhaps TRBD2 (6 bases). The CDR3 has 14 residues. From germline, CDR1 is SGHTA and CDR2 FQGNSA. The V gene lost 3 bases and the J gene lost 3 bases, with 12 bases spanning the gap. CDR3 in DNA: TGTGCCAGCAGCTTCGGGACTCACCTCTACGAGCAGTACTTC. The encoded protein is CASSFGTHLYEQYF.